This is a list of T cell receptor beta chains from one sample in a study of T cells in Graves' hyperthyroidism and ophthalmopathy. TCRdb itself ran the multiplex PCR reads through MiXCR, one entry per CDR3 protein. The sample records more than 350,000 distinct CDR3 sequences, 14% being singletons. Sequencing was done on a sample of blood. All receptors derive from a woman aged 25 to 45 with Graves' ophthalmopathy. Both conserved end residues are part of each CDR3. The D gene is left open where the match is weak. Expanded clones are given a class, and other clones once, few, many or no size at all.

cdr3_aa cdr3_nt cdr3_length clone_size v_call d_call j_call
CASSVTRDRPFQPQHF TGTGCCAGTAGTGTTACCCGGGACAGACCTTTCCAGCCCCAGCATTTT 16 many TRBV19 TRBD1 TRBJ1-5
CASSLEVGSSYEQYF TGTGCCAGCAGCTTGGAAGTGGGGAGCTCCTACGAGCAGTACTTC 15 many TRBV5-8 NA TRBJ2-7
CASGLDIRSGAGGDKNIQYF TGTGCTAGTGGTTTGGACATCCGCAGCGGGGCAGGCGGGGACAAAAACATTCAGTACTTC 20 many TRBV12-5 TRBD2 TRBJ2-4
CASSEDPGTDTQYF TGTGCCAGCAGTGAGGATCCGGGCACAGATACGCAGTATTTT 14 many TRBV6-1 NA TRBJ2-3
CASSSGSEAFF TGTGCCAGTAGTAGCGGCAGCGAAGCTTTCTTT 11 NA TRBV19 NA TRBJ1-1
CAWSTTGTGDEKLFF TGTGCCTGGAGTACGACCGGGACAGGGGATGAAAAACTGTTTTTT 15 many TRBV30 TRBD1 TRBJ1-4
CASSQVGLIWYEYF TGTGCCAGCAGCCAAGTAGGACTAATATGGTACGAGTACTTC 14 many TRBV3-1 NA TRBJ2-7
CASSPELAGVNGELFF TGTGCCAGCAGCCCGGAGCTAGCGGGGGTGAACGGGGAGCTGTTTTTT 16 many TRBV7-3 TRBD2 TRBJ2-2
CASSPVRGGTYNEQFF TGTGCCAGCTCCCCCGTCCGGGGGGGAACCTACAATGAGCAGTTCTTC 16 many TRBV11-3 TRBD2 TRBJ2-1
CATSRAGTGDTEAFF TGTGCCACCAGCCGGGCCGGGACAGGGGACACTGAAGCTTTCTTT 15 many TRBV15 TRBD1 TRBJ1-1
CASSLKGAGELFF TGTGCCAGCTCACTGAAGGGGGCCGGGGAGCTGTTTTTT 13 many TRBV18 NA TRBJ2-2
CASSLDETLMNTEAFF TGTGCCAGCAGCTTAGACGAAACGCTCATGAACACTGAAGCTTTCTTT 16 NA TRBV7-9 NA TRBJ1-1
CASSLRLEGLGGEAFF TGTGCCAGCAGCTTAAGGTTGGAGGGGCTGGGGGGTGAAGCTTTCTTT 16 few TRBV7-6 NA TRBJ1-1
CASSLNAGSTDTQYF TGCGCCAGCAGCTTGAACGCGGGGAGCACAGATACGCAGTATTTT 15 many TRBV5-1 NA TRBJ2-3
CASSPGTKNIQYF TGTGCCAGCAGTCCAGGGACTAAAAACATTCAGTACTTC 13 few TRBV12-3/TRBV12-4 NA TRBJ2-4
CASSFGVGGRQETQYF TGTGCCAGCAGCTTTGGAGTGGGGGGGCGGCAAGAGACCCAGTACTTC 16 many TRBV7-8 NA TRBJ2-5
CASSPLRRTGSNQPQHF TGTGCCAGTAGTCCCCTTCGGCGGACAGGAAGCAATCAGCCCCAGCATTTT 17 many TRBV19 TRBD1 TRBJ1-5
CASSLAPGSANEKLFF TGCGCCAGCAGCTTGGCACCAGGGTCCGCTAATGAAAAACTGTTTTTT 16 few TRBV5-1 NA TRBJ1-4
CASSSMGGVGYEQYF TGTGCCAGCAGCTCGATGGGCGGTGTGGGCTACGAGCAGTACTTC 15 many TRBV7-9 NA TRBJ2-7
CASSPFRAGETQYF TGTGCCAGCAGTCCTTTCAGGGCGGGGGAGACCCAGTACTTC 14 many TRBV7-2 NA TRBJ2-5
CASSSPRGINYGYTF TGTGCCAGCAGTTCCCCGCGCGGGATAAACTATGGCTACACCTTC 15 many TRBV28 NA TRBJ1-2
CSAKGSSNEQYF TGCAGTGCTAAAGGGAGTAGCAACGAGCAGTACTTC 12 many TRBV20-1 NA TRBJ2-7
CAISDSGQGYYGYTF TGTGCCATCAGTGATAGCGGACAGGGGTACTATGGCTACACCTTC 15 few TRBV10-3 TRBD1 TRBJ1-2
CATSEGGGPQHF TGTGCCACCAGCGAGGGGGGGGGACCCCAGCATTTT 12 NA TRBV15 NA TRBJ1-5
CASSFRGQYNSPLHF TGTGCCAGCAGTTTCCGGGGCCAGTATAATTCACCCCTCCACTTT 15 many TRBV28 NA TRBJ1-6
CASTGGRNGYTF TGTGCCAGCACCGGGGGCCGAAATGGCTACACCTTC 12 NA TRBV2 NA TRBJ1-2
CATSRLLAEMADTQYF TGTGCCACCAGCAGACTTCTAGCGGAGATGGCAGATACGCAGTATTTT 16 many TRBV15 TRBD2 TRBJ2-3
CASSNTPVLMNEQFF TGTGCCAGCAGCAACACCCCCGTTTTGATGAATGAGCAGTTCTTC 15 many TRBV7-2 NA TRBJ2-1
CASSSHRTGVGTEAFF TGTGCCAGCAGCTCACACCGGACAGGGGTTGGCACTGAAGCTTTCTTT 16 many TRBV7-8 TRBD1 TRBJ1-1
CASTGTAKETQYF TGTGCCAGTACCGGGACAGCTAAAGAGACCCAGTACTTC 13 NA TRBV19 TRBD1 TRBJ2-5
CSAIPGYSTDTQYF TGCAGTGCTATACCGGGATATAGCACAGATACGCAGTATTTT 14 many TRBV20-1 NA TRBJ2-3